Described below is a single T cell receptor beta chain sequence and its context. Its antigen is unidentified. Repertoires were generated with immunoSEQ multiplex PCR, while TCRdb's copy carries only in-frame clones and drops some. Of 60,000 to 70,000 clones in the sample, about 80% are singletons; the top ten hold roughly a tenth. These data originate in a study of radiotherapy plus CTLA-4 blockade in lung cancer. Study at large: Disease control was seen in 31% of patients, objective responses in 15% to 20%.

Germline V CDR1 and CDR2: PRHDT, FYEKMQ (reference sequence). The ends lost 7 bases at V and 0 bases at J; junction bases unmatched: 6. This CDR3 comprises 14 residues. Whole-study findings and limits: Increased serum interferon-beta after radiation also reportedly predicted response strongly. TCR clones of tumor origin grew in blood after radiotherapy plus ipilimumab.

Those with chemo-refractory metastatic non-small-cell lung cancer were treated with focal radiation combined with CTLA-4 blockade using ipilimumab. The TCR sequence derives from a human donor with non-small cell lung cancer who had a complete response to radiotherapy plus ipilimumab. The chain uses TRBV13 and TRBJ2-7, with 7 bases that match TRBD1. This specimen consisted of peripheral blood, obtained from a patient treated with radiotherapy plus ipilimumab. In nucleotides, the CDR3 is TGTGCCAGCACGGAGACAGGGAGCTCCTACGAGCAGTACTTC. Translated: CASTETGSSYEQYF.